Listed here are 8 T cell receptor beta chains from one sample, sequenced in a study of cytomegalovirus exposure and HLA in healthy donors. Use of 60 Vbeta and 13 Jbeta primers characterized the PCR. TCRdb's copy holds only in-frame clones and misses some; the assay was immunoSEQ multiplex PCR. The sample comprises approximately 170,000 clones, approximately 78% of which are singletons, and less than 2.5% rests with the top ten. Sequencing used PBMCs. The receptor source for this set is a male donor in good health and CMV-seronegative.

This clone was found a few times. This chain links TRBV14 with TRBJ1-6; D gene ambiguous. CDR3 size: 14 residues. With 2 bases removed from V and 8 bases from J, the gap between germline ends came to 10 bases. Per germline, CDR1 SGHDN and CDR2 FVKESK. The CDR3 here is CASSQNFLHSPLHF. The CDR3 DNA reads TGTGCCAGCAGCCAAAACTTCCTGCATTCACCCCTCCACTTT.

Regarding this clone: Other DNA sequences in the same sample also yield this CDR3. The CDR3 DNA reads TGTGCCAGCAGCTTGGACAGGGGTTGGGAGACCCAGTACTTC. It encodes CASSLDRGWETQYF. This chain connects TRBV7-2 to TRBJ2-5, with 9 bases fitting TRBD1. Germline lookup yields CDR1 SGHTA and CDR2 FQGNSA. The length of the CDR3 is 14 residues. V was pared by 3 bases and J by 5 bases, with 4 bases of the junction left unmatched.

The V gene is TRBV30, the J gene TRBJ1-2; TRBD1 matches 8 bases. Looked up from germline, CDR1 is GTSNPN and CDR2 is SVGIG (reference sequence). The CDR3 covers 14 residues. Trimming cost V 3 bases and J 7 bases; bases outside gene matches: 10. The CDR3: CAWRLGQGSFGYTF. The CDR3 DNA follows: TGTGCCTGGAGATTAGGACAGGGATCCTTTGGCTACACCTTC.

CDR3 bases: TGTGCCAGCAGCTTAGACACTAGCGGGACGTACGAGCAGTACTTC. Translating it yields CASSLDTSGTYEQYF. The rearrangement joins TRBV11-2 to TRBJ2-7; TRBD2 aligns across 10 bases. J lost 4 bases, V lost 0 bases, and 3 bases had no gene match. The germline gives CDR1 SGHAT, CDR2 FQNNGV. The CDR3 has 15 residues. Filled out from reference TRBV11-2 and TRBJ2-7, the complete variable domain reads EAGVAQSPRYKIIEKRQSVAFWCNPISGHATLYWYQQILGQGPKLLIQFQNNGVVDDSQLPKDRFSAERLKGVDSTLKIQPAKLEDSAVYLCASSLDTSGTYEQYFGPGTRLTVT.

V gene TRBV2 combines with J gene TRBJ1-1; D is perhaps TRBD1 (6 bases). This CDR3 is 13 amino acids long. Per the germline V gene, CDR1 is SNHLY and CDR2 is FYNNEI. The CDR3 protein is CCTGLRENTEAFF. DNA for the CDR3: TGTTGTACAGGGCTTCGTGAGAACACTGAAGCTTTCTTT. The variable domain in full, completed from reference TRBV2 and TRBJ1-1, reads EPEVTQTPSHQVTQMGQEVILRCVPISNHLYFYWYRQILGQKVEFLVSFYNNEISEKSEIFDDQFSVERPDGSNFTLKIRSTKLEDSAMYFCCTGLRENTEAFFGQGTRLTVV.

The chain couples TRBV15 to TRBJ2-1, with TRBD2 identical over 9 bases. The trim removed 3 bases at V and 3 bases at J, leaving 9 bases unmatched. The CDR3 extends over 17 amino acids. CDR1 is LNHNV, CDR2 YYDKDF, per germline (reference sequence). The CDR3 DNA follows: TGTGCCACCAGCAGGAGTAAGCGGGAGGCGATCTACAATGAGCAGTTCTTC. Translation: CATSRSKREAIYNEQFF.

This chain links TRBV6-1 with TRBJ2-3, with D perhaps TRBD2 (6 bases). Trimming cost V 6 bases and J 1 base, with 11 bases left between them. CDR1 is MNHNS, CDR2 SASEGT, per germline. The CDR3 loop spans 14 amino acids. The CDR3 region has the DNA TGTGCCAGCAGGAGACTAGGTGGCACAGATACGCAGTATTTT. This codes for CASRRLGGTDTQYF.

CDR3 coding DNA: TGTGCCAGTAGTATGGGGCAGGGCATAGGGGGCTATGGCTACACCTTC. Translation: CASSMGQGIGGYGYTF. The chain links TRBV19 to TRBJ1-2; maybe TRBD1 (6 bases). V lost 3 bases and J lost 4, with 18 bases in between. Germline CDR1 reads LNHDA; CDR2 reads SQIVND (reference sequence). The CDR3 extends over 16 amino acids. Combining the CDR3 with reference TRBV19 and TRBJ1-2 gives the whole variable domain DGGITQSPKYLFRKEGQNVTLSCEQNLNHDAMYWYRQDPGQGLRLIYYSQIVNDFQKGDIAEGYSVSREKKESFPLTVTSAQKNPTAFYLCASSMGQGIGGYGYTFGSGTRLTVV.